This record looks at one TCR beta chain sequence and its context. Its specificity is not known. The sample comes from a study of cytomegalovirus exposure and HLA in healthy donors. Primers included in the PCR were 60 Vbeta and 13 Jbeta primers. The assay was immunoSEQ multiplex PCR, and TCRdb's table has in-frame clones only and misses some. Of about 190,000 clones listed, less than 90% are singletons. CDR1 and CDR2 from the germline V gene are SGDLS and YYNGEE. This CDR3 comprises 16 residues. Losses at the gene ends were 0 bases for V and 0 bases for J; bases not matched to a gene: 3. Study observations and caveats: The records held CMV serostatus as the only immune exposure information. Later work found that TCR association rates differed between HLA loci; DRB1 had the most and HLA-C the fewest.

Sequencing used PBMCs. This sequence joins TRBV9 and TRBJ1-2; 9 nucleotides align to TRBD1. This TCR came from a man aged 45-60 years in good health and CMV-seronegative. CDR3 loop: CASSVGGTGPNYGYTF. Written as DNA, the CDR3 is TGTGCCAGCAGCGTAGGGGGGACAGGGCCTAACTATGGCTACACCTTC.